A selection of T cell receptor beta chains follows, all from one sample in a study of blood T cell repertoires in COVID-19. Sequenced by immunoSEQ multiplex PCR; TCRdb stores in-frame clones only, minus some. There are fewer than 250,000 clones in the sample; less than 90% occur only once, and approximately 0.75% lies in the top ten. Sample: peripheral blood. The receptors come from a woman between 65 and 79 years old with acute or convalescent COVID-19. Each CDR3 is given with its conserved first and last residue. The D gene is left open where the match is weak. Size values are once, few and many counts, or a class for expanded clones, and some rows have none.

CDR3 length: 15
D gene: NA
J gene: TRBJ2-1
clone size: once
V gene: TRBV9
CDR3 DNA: TGTGCCAGCAGCGTAGGACTAGTACCCAATAATGAGCAGTTCTTC
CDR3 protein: CASSVGLVPNNEQFF

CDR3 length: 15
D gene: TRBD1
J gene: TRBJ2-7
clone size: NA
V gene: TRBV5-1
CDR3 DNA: TGCGCCAGCAGCTTGGTAAGGGGGCGCAGCCACGAGCAGTACTTC
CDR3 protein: CASSLVRGRSHEQYF

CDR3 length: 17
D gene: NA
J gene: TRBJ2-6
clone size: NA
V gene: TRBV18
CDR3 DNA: TGTGCCAGCTCCCAGTTAACAGCGGGTTCTGGGGCCAACGTCCTGACTTTC
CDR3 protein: CASSQLTAGSGANVLTF

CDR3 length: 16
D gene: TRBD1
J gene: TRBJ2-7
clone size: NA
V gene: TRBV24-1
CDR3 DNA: TGTGCCACCAGTGACGGTGGACAGGGCCTCTCCTACGAGCAGTACTTC
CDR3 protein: CATSDGGQGLSYEQYF

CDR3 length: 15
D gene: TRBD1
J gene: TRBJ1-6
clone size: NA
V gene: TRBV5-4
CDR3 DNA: TGTGCCAGCAGCCCCAGTACCGGACAGGGTTCACCCCTCCACTTT
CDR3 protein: CASSPSTGQGSPLHF

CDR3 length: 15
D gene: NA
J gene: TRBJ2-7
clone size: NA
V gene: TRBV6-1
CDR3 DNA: TGTGCCAGCAGTGAAGTTCTAGGCGAGCTATACGAGCAGTACTTC
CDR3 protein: CASSEVLGELYEQYF

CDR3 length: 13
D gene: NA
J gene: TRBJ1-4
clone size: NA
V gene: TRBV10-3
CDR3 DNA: TGTGCCATCAGTTGGGGGGCTAATGAAAAACTGTTTTTT
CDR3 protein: CAISWGANEKLFF

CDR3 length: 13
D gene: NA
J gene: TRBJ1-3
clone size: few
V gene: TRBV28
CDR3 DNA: TGTGCCAGCAGGGGGAGCTCTGGAAACACCATATATTTT
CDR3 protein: CASRGSSGNTIYF

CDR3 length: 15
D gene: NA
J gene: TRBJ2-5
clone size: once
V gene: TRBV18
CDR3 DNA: TGTGCCAGCTCACCAGGGGGCCGGGAAAGGGAGACCCAGTACTTC
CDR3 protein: CASSPGGRERETQYF

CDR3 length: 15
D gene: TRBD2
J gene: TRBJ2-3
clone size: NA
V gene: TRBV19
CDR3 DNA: TGTGCCAGTAGTAGACTAGCGGGAGCGAAAGATACGCAGTATTTT
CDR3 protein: CASSRLAGAKDTQYF

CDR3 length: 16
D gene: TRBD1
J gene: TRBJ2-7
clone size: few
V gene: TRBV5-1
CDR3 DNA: TGCGCCAGCAGCTTGGAGGTAGGGGGCAAGGGCTACGAGCAGTACTTC
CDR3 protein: CASSLEVGGKGYEQYF

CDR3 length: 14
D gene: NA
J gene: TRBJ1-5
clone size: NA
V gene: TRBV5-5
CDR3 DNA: TGTGCCAGCAGCTTTGGGACTCTCAATCAGCCCCAGCATTTT
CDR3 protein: CASSFGTLNQPQHF

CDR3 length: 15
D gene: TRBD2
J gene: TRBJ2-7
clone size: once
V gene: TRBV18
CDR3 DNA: TGTGCCAGCTCACTCGGGACTAGTGAAAGGGACGAGCAGTACTTC
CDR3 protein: CASSLGTSERDEQYF

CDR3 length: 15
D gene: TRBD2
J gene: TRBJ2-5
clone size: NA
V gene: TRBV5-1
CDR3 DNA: TGCGCCAGCAGCTTCGACGGGGGGGTCCAAGAGACCCAGTACTTC
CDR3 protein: CASSFDGGVQETQYF

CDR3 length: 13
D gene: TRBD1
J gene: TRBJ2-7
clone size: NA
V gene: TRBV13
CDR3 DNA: TGTGCCAGCAGCTCGGGACAGGGCGGCGAGCAGTACTTC
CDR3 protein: CASSSGQGGEQYF

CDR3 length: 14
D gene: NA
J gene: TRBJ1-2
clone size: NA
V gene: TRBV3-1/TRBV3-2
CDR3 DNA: TGTGCCAGCAGCCAGATAGGGGGGGTCGGCGGCTACACCTTC
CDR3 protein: CASSQIGGVGGYTF

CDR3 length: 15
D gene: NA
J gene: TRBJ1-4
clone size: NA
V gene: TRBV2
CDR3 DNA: TGTGCCAGCACCTCGGGGAGGGGTGCTAATGAAAAACTGTTTTTT
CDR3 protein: CASTSGRGANEKLFF